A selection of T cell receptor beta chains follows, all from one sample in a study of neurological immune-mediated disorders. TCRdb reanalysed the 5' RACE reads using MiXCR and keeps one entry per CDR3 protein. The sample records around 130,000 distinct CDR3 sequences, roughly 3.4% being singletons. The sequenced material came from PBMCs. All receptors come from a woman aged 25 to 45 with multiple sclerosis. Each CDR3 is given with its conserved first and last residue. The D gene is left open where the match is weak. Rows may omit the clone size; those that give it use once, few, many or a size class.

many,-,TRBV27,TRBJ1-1,TGTGCCAGCAGTTTATCTGCCAGATACACTGAAGCTTTCTTT,CASSLSARYTEAFF
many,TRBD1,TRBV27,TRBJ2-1,TGTGCCACCGCCCTCAGGGGGTTCGTCAATGAGCAGTTCTTC,CATALRGFVNEQFF
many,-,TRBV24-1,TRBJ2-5,TGTGCCACCAGTGATTTGTTGCGGGGTTCAGGAGGGACCCAGTACTTC,CATSDLLRGSGGTQYF
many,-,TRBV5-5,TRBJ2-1,TGTGCCAGCAGCTTGTGGGGGGCGGCTGAGCAGTTCTTC,CASSLWGAAEQFF
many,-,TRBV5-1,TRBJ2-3,TGCGCCAGCAGCTTGGCCAGAGGGGTGGGAGATACGCAGTATTTT,CASSLARGVGDTQYF
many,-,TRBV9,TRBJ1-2,TGTGCCAGCAGCGTGGGGTCGGAGGCTACCTTTAACTATGGCTACACCTTC,CASSVGSEATFNYGYTF
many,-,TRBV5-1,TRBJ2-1,TGCGCCAGCAGCTTGGCCGGCAGAGCGGGCTTGAATGAGCAGTTCTTC,CASSLAGRAGLNEQFF
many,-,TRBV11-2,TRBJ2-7,TGTGCCAGCAGCCCGGGACCTGACTCCTACGAGCAGTACTTC,CASSPGPDSYEQYF
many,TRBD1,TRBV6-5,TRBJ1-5,TGTGCCAGCAGTTACCCCGACAGGGGCCAGCCCCAGCATTTT,CASSYPDRGQPQHF
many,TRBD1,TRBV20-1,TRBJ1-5,TGCAGTGCTAGAGTCCACAGGGGGGGCCGCTCTCTACTAAATCAGCCCCAGCATTTT,CSARVHRGGRSLLNQPQHF
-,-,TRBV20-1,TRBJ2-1,TGCAGTGCTGGACAGCTAGACAATGAGCAGTTCTTC,CSAGQLDNEQFF
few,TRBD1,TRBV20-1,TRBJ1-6,TGCAGTGCCCTGACAGGGGTAAACTCACCCCTCCACTTT,CSALTGVNSPLHF
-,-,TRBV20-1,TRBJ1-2,TGCAGTGCTTCAGGGGAGGGGGAGGATGGCTGCACCTTC,CSASGEGEDGCTF
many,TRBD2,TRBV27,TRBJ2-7,TGTGCCAGCAGTTTAACTAGCGCCTCCTACGAGCAGTACTTC,CASSLTSASYEQYF
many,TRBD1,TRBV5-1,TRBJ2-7,TGCGCCAGCAGCCCGGGACAGGGTCTCGAGCAGTACTTC,CASSPGQGLEQYF
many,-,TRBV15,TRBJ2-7,TGTGCCACCAGCAGAGACAGGGGTTCGGACGAGCAGTACTTC,CATSRDRGSDEQYF
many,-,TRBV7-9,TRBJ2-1,TGTGCCAGCAGCTTACAACAGGGCACCTACAATGAGCAGTTCTTC,CASSLQQGTYNEQFF
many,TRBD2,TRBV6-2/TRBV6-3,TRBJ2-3,TGTGCCAGCATGCACCTTCAGGGACTAGCGACCTCAGATACGCAGTATTTT,CASMHLQGLATSDTQYF
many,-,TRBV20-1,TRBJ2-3,TGCAGTGCTAAAGTAGTGGGGGGCACAGATACGCAGTATTTT,CSAKVVGGTDTQYF
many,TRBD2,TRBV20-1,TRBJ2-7,TGCAGTGGGGCGGGAGTGAGCTACGAGCAGTACTTC,CSGAGVSYEQYF
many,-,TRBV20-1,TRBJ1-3,TGCAGTGCTCGACCCATCGTCCGGGACGCTCGGACCTCTGGAAACACCATATATTTT,CSARPIVRDARTSGNTIYF
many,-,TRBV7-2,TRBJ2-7,TGTGCCAGCAGCCCACTGACAGGAAACTACGAGCAGTACTTC,CASSPLTGNYEQYF
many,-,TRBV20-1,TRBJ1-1,TGCAGTGCTATCCCGGGGGTGAACACTGAAGCTTTCTTT,CSAIPGVNTEAFF
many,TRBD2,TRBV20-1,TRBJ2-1,TGCAGTGCTCGACCAGAAGCGACTAGCCTTCCTGAGCAGTTCTTC,CSARPEATSLPEQFF
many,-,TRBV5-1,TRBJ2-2,TGCGCCAGCCATAGGGTCGGCGGGGAGCTGTTTTTT,CASHRVGGELFF
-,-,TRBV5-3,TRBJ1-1,TGTGCCAGAAGCTCCCGCTCCTTGACAGGACCGGTGAACACTGAAGCTTTCTTT,CARSSRSLTGPVNTEAFF
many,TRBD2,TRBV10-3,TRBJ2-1,TGTGCCATCAGTGAGGGACTAGCGGGTGACAATGAGCAGTTCTTC,CAISEGLAGDNEQFF